This T cell receptor beta chain was found in a study of shared clonotypes between healthy human individuals (TCRdb year 2020). A note on the overall study: A couple of women and three men aged 18 to 49 years were included in the cohort. For each donor, CD4 naive and CD4 memory were each given three plates, CD8 naive was given two plates, and CD8 memory was given one plate. To estimate repertoire size and how much clonotypes are shared between individuals, the study performed deep sequencing of blood TCR repertoires from five healthy adults. Libraries were prepared and TCR repertoires were sequenced by different laboratories using diverse techniques, in order to increase sequencing depth and limit assay-specific biases. Between about 0.85 and 9.5 billion PBMCs per donor were obtained by leukapheresis. Findings and caveats that apply to the study as a whole: Higher generation probabilities were observed for clonotypes shared by all four sorted-subset donors than for non-shared clonotypes. Sampling was limited to blood, and TCR repertoires in tissue likely differ from TCR repertoires in blood. Larger estimated clonotype richness was generally found for naive subsets than for memory subsets. Pairwise subsampling led to the expectation that sequencing depth would affect the degree of clonotype sharing among donors. Incomplete sequencing was indicated by rarefaction of sorted-subset datasets, despite the large sequencing depth. Because the study included a small number of donors, the genetic and exposure-history diversity represented was limited. Approximately 5% of naive CD4, around 3.6% of naive CD8, about 2.4% of memory CD4, and 0.4% of memory CD8 clonotypes were shared across several donors.

With regard to this clone: Its cognate antigen has yet to be identified. Per-base qualities were not stored, and no clone one base away is much larger. Different DNA sequences within this sample yield the same CDR3.

TCR CDR3 regions were amplified from genomic DNA by multiplex PCR using the deep immunoSEQ assay. Genomic DNA extracted from each cell subset was distributed evenly over all wells of several immunoSEQ 96-well plates, and each plate served as one replicate. For sorted subsets, each replicate PCR was loaded with 200 ng genomic DNA, equivalent to approximately 27,000 T cell genomes. Purified libraries were measured with a Qubit 3.0 fluorometer, size-checked on a Bioanalyzer 2100, and measured again with the KAPA Library Quantification kit. Each immunoSEQ 96-well plate was sequenced on its own single-read 150-cycle Illumina NextSeq 550 flow cell. The paper's processing steps were these. Because the immunoSEQ output held only junctional sequences and lacked quality scores, the filtering could not match the filtering applied to full-length reads. Sequences were annotated with PyIR, a Python wrapper for IgBLAST v1.9, using IMGT germline references to assign V/J genes and CDR3. Any read was removed if the V/J assignment was weak (E-value above 1e-6), the CDR3 was missing, or the read contained stop codons, out-of-frame junctions, or ambiguous translated residues. V3J clonotypes were defined by identical inferred V gene, J gene, and CDR3 amino acid sequence. Percentage overlap between repertoires was calculated by dividing the number of shared unique clonotypes by the size of the smaller repertoire. Three approaches were used to assess repertoire richness: RTK rarefaction, the Chao1 estimator, and Recon v2.1 estimates of unobserved clonotypes. OLGA was used to compute generation probabilities for all TCRbeta clonotypes that the gDNA method yielded from a few donors. This is the immuneACCESS table as TCRdb keeps it, with only in-frame sequences that have V and J called. A part of the clones is gone; compared with another copy, unresolved V genes explain less than half, and the rest is unexplained. D and trimming were read from the DNA, whereas the V and J calls and clone size are those reported in that table. This sample comprises a few million clones, around 92% of them detected only once. The leading ten clones occupy about 0.41% of the sample.

The donors were healthy, HIV-negative adults with no recently reported acute infections or vaccinations. Every donor was a Caucasian adult living in Nashville, Tennessee, USA. CD4+ T cells were enriched by magnetic negative selection; naive cells were then positively selected on CD45RA, and the negative fraction formed the memory subset. After blood collection by leukapheresis, PBMCs were isolated using Ficoll-Histopaque density gradient centrifugation and then cryopreserved in the vapor phase of liquid nitrogen. Purity and quantity of every magnetically sorted T cell population were checked by analytical flow cytometry. Genomic DNA was isolated from every sorted fraction and measured by UV absorbance on a Nanodrop 2000c. Sequences MNHEY (CDR1) and SVGAGI (CDR2) are obtained from the germline V gene. The CDR3, from cysteine to phenylalanine, totals 15 residues. Of all the DNA, just the CDR3 is kept, 45 bases in frame from base 1. The germline ends are 8 bases apart after V is trimmed by 0 bases and J by 0 bases.

Source material: naive CD4+ T cells from PBMCs. This sample's cell subset or site label indicates: CD45RA+ positively selected. The TCR comes from a man younger than 35 in good health. Some clones in this sample may be carry-over from other donors' samples. Recombination joined TRBV6-5 with TRBJ1-1; the D segment could be TRBD1, given 5 matching bases. The CDR3 protein is CASSYSRDLNTEAFF. The DNA is TGTGCCAGCAGTTACTCCAGGGACCTGAACACTGAAGCTTTCTTT.